This T cell receptor beta chain originates from a study of early T cells in non-severe SARS-CoV-2 infection. The wider study: Unsorted whole-blood RNA was sequenced in bulk, leaving chains unpaired.

General study results and limits: Private and CD4 specificities were missed by VDJdb matching, which favored anti-spike CD8 responses.

This clonotype was counted only a few times. Its antigen is not known. The V gene's germline CDR1 is MGHRA and CDR2 YSYEKL. Trimming removed 0 bases from V and 0 bases from J; junction bases left unmatched: 4. This CDR3 is built from 17 residues. Individually, cDNA molecules had unique molecular identifiers attached to them. A single record per CDR3 protein comes from TCRdb applying MiXCR to the 5' RACE reads. The table has 75,000 to 100,000 distinct CDR3 sequences, roughly 14% seen once. This chain joins TRBV4-1 and TRBJ2-2, with TRBD2 matching 7 bases. The origin of this receptor is an adult who was a healthcare worker with PCR-confirmed SARS-CoV-2 infection or an uninfected control (not recorded which). The sample consisted of whole blood. The CDR3 region is CASSQERRGSNTGELFF. CDR3 DNA sequence: TGCGCCAGCAGCCAAGAGAGGCGGGGGTCGAACACCGGGGAGCTGTTTTTT.